The 22 T cell receptor beta chains presented below share a single source sample, sequenced in a study of shared clonotypes between healthy human individuals. Produced via immunoSEQ multiplex PCR; TCRdb's table is partial and in-frame only. The sample lists approximately 2.4 million clones, approximately 94% occurring once. The specimen was naive CD4+ T cells sorted from blood. Subset specified: CD45RA+ positively selected. These receptors were obtained from a man aged 18 to 29 in good health.

The rearrangement joins TRBV5-1 to TRBJ2-5, with D possibly matching TRBD2 (5 bases). This CDR3 comprises 15 residues. V was trimmed by 0 bases and J by 2 bases, leaving 11 bases between them. CDR1 and CDR2 (germline): SGHRS, YFSETQ. Written as DNA, the CDR3 is TGCGCCAGCAGCTTGGCCACGGGGAGACAAGAGACCCAGTACTTC. It yields the protein CASSLATGRQETQYF.

This sequence joins TRBV7-9 and TRBJ1-1; D is perhaps TRBD1 (6 bases). The V end lost 1 base, the J end lost 1 base, and 10 bases lay between the germline ends. CDR1 is SEHNR and CDR2 is FQNEAQ in the germline V gene (reference sequence). CDR3 length: 15 amino acids. The CDR3 DNA is TGTGCCAGCAGCTTAGGGACAGCGAGGAACACTGAAGCTTTCTTT. Its protein is CASSLGTARNTEAFF.

The table lists this clone with a count of one. The V call is TRBV10-3, the J call TRBJ2-5; D perhaps matches TRBD1 (6 bases). This CDR3 has 12 amino acids. Germline CDR1 ENHRY, CDR2 SYGVKD. Trimming stripped 10 bases from V and 7 bases from J, with 16 bases between. The CDR3 DNA is TGTGCCACGGGACAAGGGAGTGGGACCCAGTACTTC. Protein product: CATGQGSGTQYF.

This chain joins TRBV6-4 and TRBJ1-1; no definite D call. The V gene lost 7 bases and the J gene lost 2 bases, with 5 bases spanning the gap. Looked up from germline, CDR1 is MRHNA and CDR2 is SNTAGT. This CDR3 comprises 11 residues. The CDR3 loop is CASKVNTEAFF. CDR3 nucleotide sequence: TGTGCCAGCAAGGTTAACACTGAAGCTTTCTTT.

The chain employs TRBV5-8 and TRBJ1-5, with 9 bases matching TRBD1. The length of the CDR3 is 14 residues. V shed 5 bases and J 6 bases; nucleotides not matched to a gene: 6. CDR1 and CDR2 from the germline V gene are SGHTS and YDEGEE. In DNA form, the CDR3 reads TGTGCCAGCAGAAACGGACAGGGGACTCAGCCCCAGCATTTT. Translating it yields CASRNGQGTQPQHF.

A note on this clone: This sample includes further DNA sequences coding for the same CDR3. The chain couples TRBV6-6 to TRBJ2-5, with D unresolved. This CDR3 region has 12 residues. CDR1 and CDR2 from the germline V gene are MNHNY and SVGAGI (reference sequence). The germline V and J ends were trimmed by 2 bases and 1 base, with 2 bases remaining between them. The CDR3 protein is CASSYIQETQYF. As DNA, the CDR3 is TGTGCCAGCAGTTACATCCAAGAGACCCAGTACTTC.

The chain joins TRBV19 to TRBJ2-7; the D gene could be TRBD1 or TRBD2 (5 bases each). CDR1 and CDR2 from the germline V gene are LNHDA and SQIVND (reference sequence). The CDR3 has 15 residues. V lost 6 bases and J 3 bases, leaving 18 bases between the germline ends. Here the CDR3 reads CASSDPGTVVYEQYF. The CDR3 DNA sequence: TGTGCCAGTAGCGATCCCGGGACGGTAGTCTACGAGCAGTACTTC.

V is TRBV6-6 and J is TRBJ1-5; maybe TRBD1 (5 bases). V lost 7 bases, J lost 0 bases, and 13 bases lay in between. This CDR3 contains 15 residues. Germline-derived CDR1 and CDR2 are MNHNY and SVGAGI (reference sequence). CDR3: CASNEGTNSNQPQHF. The CDR3 coding sequence is TGTGCCAGCAACGAGGGGACCAATAGCAATCAGCCCCAGCATTTT.

As for this clone: The sample holds other DNA sequences that translate to the same CDR3. The rearrangement links TRBV28 to TRBJ2-3; 13 bases line up with TRBD2. CDR1 MDHEN and CDR2 SYDVKM come from the germline V gene. The length of the CDR3 is 14 residues. Germline trimming cut 6 bases from V and 3 bases from J; bases unmatched to any gene: 0. The CDR3 nucleotides read TGTGCCAGCAGACTAGCGGGGGGGACAGATACGCAGTATTTT. Its translation is CASRLAGGTDTQYF.

The rearrangement joins TRBV6-5 to TRBJ1-1, with D maybe TRBD1 (6 bases). V shed 7 bases and J shed 0 bases, with 9 bases lying between them. The length of the CDR3 is 13 residues. Germline V lookup: CDR1 MNHEY, CDR2 SVGAGI. The CDR3 is CASNRVMNTEAFF. DNA of the CDR3: TGTGCCAGCAACAGGGTAATGAACACTGAAGCTTTCTTT.

This chain joins TRBV7-2 and TRBJ2-2; 7 bases are a match to TRBD2. This CDR3 has 15 residues. Germline CDR1 SGHTA, CDR2 FQGNSA. V lost 6 bases, J lost 2 bases, and 6 bases stayed unmatched. CDR3: CASRKLAVNTGELFF. The CDR3 nucleotides read TGTGCCAGCAGGAAGCTAGCGGTTAACACCGGGGAGCTGTTTTTT.

The chain links TRBV19 to TRBJ1-5, with TRBD1 matching over 9 bases. Germline lookup yields CDR1 LNHDA and CDR2 SQIVND (reference sequence). There are 16 residues in the CDR3. V trimming: 4 bases; J trimming: 4 bases; junction bases outside the gene matches: 8. The CDR3 coding sequence is TGTGCCAGTAGTAGGCTCGACAGGGGGGTGAATCAGCCCCAGCATTTT. It yields the protein CASSRLDRGVNQPQHF.

The V call is TRBV10-1, the J call TRBJ2-7, with D unresolved. Germline assignment: CDR1 WNHNN and CDR2 SYGVQD (reference sequence). The length of the CDR3 is 12 residues. Trimming removed 2 bases from V and 3 bases from J, with 5 bases in between. Here the CDR3 DNA reads TGCGCCAGCAGTGAGGATCTCTACGAGCAGTACTTC. The encoded protein is CASSEDLYEQYF.

This sequence joins TRBV18 and TRBJ1-4, with D tentatively TRBD1 (5 bases). The CDR3 covers 15 residues. Between the trimmed V and J ends, which lost 3 bases and 7 bases, there was a span of 15 bases. Germline V gives CDR1 KGHSH, CDR2 LQKENI. CDR3 DNA: TGTGCCAGCTCACCCTCCGGGACGGCCAGTGAAAAACTGTTTTTT. Protein: CASSPSGTASEKLFF.

J is TRBJ1-6 and V is TRBV10-3; a possible D gene is TRBD1 (6 bases). There are 13 residues in the CDR3. Germline CDR1 is ENHRY and CDR2 is SYGVKD. V dropped 6 bases and J dropped 6 bases, with 9 bases sitting between them. CDR3 sequence (DNA): TGTGCCATCAGCCAGGGGATTAATTCACCCCTCCACTTT. Protein product: CAISQGINSPLHF.

A single count supports this clone. The V call is TRBV7-2, the J call TRBJ2-3; tentatively, D is TRBD1 (5 bases). CDR1 is SGHTA, CDR2 FQGNSA, per germline. CDR3 length equals 16 residues. V gave up 6 bases and J gave up 0 bases, with 16 bases separating them. The DNA of the CDR3 is TGTGCCAGCAGTTACCTCGGACAAACTAGCACAGATACGCAGTATTTT. Protein sequence: CASSYLGQTSTDTQYF.

The chain has TRBV30 and TRBJ1-1, with D perhaps matching TRBD1 (5 bases). With 1 base removed from V and 6 bases from J, the gap between germline ends came to 12 bases. The CDR3 is made up of 13 amino acids. Germline values: CDR1 GTSNPN, CDR2 SVGIG (reference sequence). The CDR3 DNA is TGTGCCTGGAGTGGGACCGGACAAGCTGAAGCTTTCTTT. This encodes CAWSGTGQAEAFF. The full variable domain, completed using reference TRBV30 and TRBJ1-1, is SQTIHQWPATLVQPVGSPLSLECTVEGTSNPNLYWYRQAAGRGLQLLFYSVGIGQISSEVPQNLSASRPQDRQFILSSKKLLLSDSGFYLCAWSGTGQAEAFFGQGTRLTVV.

The V and J genes are TRBV30 and TRBJ1-2; no clear D. The CDR3 length is 14 residues. Germline CDR1 reads GTSNPN; CDR2 reads SVGIG (reference sequence). V was cut by 5 bases and J by 1 base, with 14 bases left in between. The CDR3 is CAWAPPRLNYGYTF. DNA of the CDR3: TGTGCCTGGGCCCCCCCCCGGCTTAACTATGGCTACACCTTC. Filled out from reference TRBV30 and TRBJ1-2, the complete variable domain reads SQTIHQWPATLVQPVGSPLSLECTVEGTSNPNLYWYRQAAGRGLQLLFYSVGIGQISSEVPQNLSASRPQDRQFILSSKKLLLSDSGFYLCAWAPPRLNYGYTFGSGTRLTVV.

For this clone: Other DNA sequences of this sample code for an identical CDR3. The chain uses TRBV7-2 and TRBJ2-7, with D perhaps TRBD1 (6 bases). The V gene's germline CDR1 is SGHTA and CDR2 FQGNSA. The CDR3 length is 14 residues. Trimming cost V 2 bases and J 3 bases, with 11 bases left between them. The CDR3, as DNA: TGTGCCAGCAGCTTAACTCAGGGGAGCTACGAGCAGTACTTC. Translation gives CASSLTQGSYEQYF.

The chain joins TRBV6-1 to TRBJ2-2; D gene uncertain. From germline, CDR1 is MNHNS and CDR2 SASEGT. Between the trimmed V and J ends, which lost 8 bases and 2 bases, there was a span of 9 bases. The CDR3 length is 13 residues. In DNA form, the CDR3 reads TGTGCCAGCGAAGGGATAAACACCGGGGAGCTGTTTTTT. This sequence encodes CASEGINTGELFF.

The V and J genes are TRBV27 and TRBJ2-5, with 13 nucleotides matching TRBD2. The CDR3 loop spans 18 amino acids. The germline V gene encodes CDR1 MNHEY and CDR2 SMNVEV (reference sequence). J gave up 5 bases and V 5 bases, and 14 bases lay outside the gene matches. The CDR3 coding sequence is TGTGCCAGCAGTCCCCTTCGACAGACTAGCGGGGGGTATGAGACCCAGTACTTC. This sequence encodes CASSPLRQTSGGYETQYF.

The chain is built from TRBV10-3 and TRBJ1-2, with unresolved D. The CDR3 length is 15 residues. V was shortened by 0 bases and J by 4 bases, with 12 bases between the two germline ends. Germline CDR1 is ENHRY and CDR2 is SYGVKD. The CDR3 loop reads CAISESTPGGYGYTF. The CDR3 bases are TGTGCCATCAGTGAGTCGACTCCCGGTGGCTATGGCTACACCTTC.